The following is a T cell receptor beta chain sequence with its context. What it binds is not known. This CDR3 spans 13 amino acids. Between the trimmed V and J ends, which lost 9 bases and 8 bases, there was a span of 19 bases. In germline, CDR1 is SGHAT, CDR2 FQNNGV. This record comes from a study of tumor-infiltrating lymphocytes in primary liver carcinoma. Study at large: Tumor staging was T1-T3 N0M0; sizes spanned about 4.2 to 10 cm across.

Extraction of RNA together with DNA used about 17-31 mg of unsorted bulk tissue. Donors underwent surgery for histopathologically diagnosed primary liver carcinoma. Samples were taken from five separate regions (per tumor). Study-level points and caveats: Tumor region pairs outstripped tumor-adjacent and tumor-blood pairs in overlap.

Reverse transcription of approximately 500 ng total RNA with a constant-region primer produced TCR beta cDNA. Slightly modified ARM-PCR with three nested multiplex PCR rounds yielded TCR beta libraries. Each of the first two PCR rounds ran approximately 9 cycles with TRBV1-TRBV30 forward and C-beta reverse primers. TCRdb independently ran MiXCR on the multiplex PCR reads; one entry per CDR3 protein. The table has around 190,000 distinct CDR3 sequences, around 81% seen once. Sequenced sample: tumor tissue from primary liver carcinoma. This sequence originates from a man in his forties with primary liver carcinoma and hepatitis B virus infection. The chain carries TRBV11-2 and TRBJ1-2, with D possibly TRBD1 on 5 matching bases. This chain's CDR3 is CASSVGRGRGYTF. The DNA for the CDR3 is TGTGCCAGTAGCGTCGGGAGGGGTAGAGGCTACACCTTC.